This TCR beta chain was captured by sequencing in a study of OX40 agonist ivuxolimab in advanced cancers. Study summary: Patients undergoing dose escalation presented with hepatocellular carcinoma, melanoma, renal cell or head and neck cancer. Aged 23 to 79 with a mean of around 60 years, they were around 85% male. Partial responses occurred in Three dose-escalation patients, one with hepatocellular carcinoma and two with cutaneous melanoma. Findings and caveats of the study: Expanded clones tended on average to be more numerous among CD8+ T cells than CD4+.

Produced via immunoSEQ multiplex PCR; TCRdb's table is partial and in-frame only. The table records some 74,000 clones, 82% of them present only once. About this clone: Its antigen is undetermined.

This receptor was taken from an adult with an advanced solid tumor such as melanoma, head and neck, liver or kidney cancer. Source: CD4+ or CD8+ T cells sorted from blood, taken in a trial of the OX40 agonist ivuxolimab.

DNA of the CDR3: TGTGCCAGCAGCTTAGATGGTGTCAACTCCGAGCAGTACTTC. It codes for CASSLDGVNSEQYF. The chain is built from TRBV11-3 and TRBJ2-7; no firm D call. V lost 0 bases and J lost 6, with 12 bases in between. CDR1 SGHNT and CDR2 YENEEA come from the germline V gene. The CDR3 consists of 14 residues. Together with reference TRBV11-3 and TRBJ2-7, the CDR3 gives the full variable domain: EAGVVQSPRYKIIEKKQPVAFWCNPISGHNTLYWYLQNLGQGPELLIRYENEEAVDDSQLPKDRFSAERLKGVDSTLKIQPAELGDSAVYLCASSLDGVNSEQYFGPGTRLTVT.